This entry concerns a single TCR beta chain. The data are from a study of cytomegalovirus exposure and HLA in healthy donors. The PCR employed 60 Vbeta primers together with 13 Jbeta primers. The method was immunoSEQ multiplex PCR; TCRdb's version includes in-frame clones alone and lacks a portion of them. The data hold roughly 130,000 clones, with 76% observed a single time. Sequenced input: PBMCs. The source of this sequence is a man between 35 and 55 years old in good health and CMV-seronegative.

The chain's CDR3 is CASTDRAGTEAFF. CDR3 nucleotide sequence: TGTGCCAGCACAGACAGGGCAGGCACTGAAGCTTTCTTT. This chain uses TRBV2 with TRBJ1-1, with TRBD1 identical over 7 bases. V shed 7 bases, J shed 4 bases, and the junction held 6 bases outside the gene matches. This CDR3 has 13 amino acids. Germline V gene lookup returns CDR1 SNHLY and CDR2 FYNNEI. The full variable domain, with the rest looked up from reference TRBV2 and TRBJ1-1, is EPEVTQTPSHQVTQMGQEVILRCVPISNHLYFYWYRQILGQKVEFLVSFYNNEISEKSEIFDDQFSVERPDGSNFTLKIRSTKLEDSAMYFCASTDRAGTEAFFGQGTRLTVV.